Presented here are 21 T cell receptor beta chains from one specimen sequenced in a study of early T cells in non-severe SARS-CoV-2 infection. MiXCR was run by TCRdb on the 5' RACE reads, yielding one entry per CDR3 protein. Among 80,000 to 100,000 distinct CDR3 sequences listed, roughly an eighth were seen once. The sample comprised whole blood. The receptors derive from an adult who was a healthcare worker with PCR-confirmed SARS-CoV-2 infection or an uninfected control (not recorded which).

This clonotype was detected only a few times. V is TRBV7-2 and J is TRBJ2-1; 7 nucleotides align to TRBD2. Germline CDR1 and CDR2: SGHTA and FQGNSA. The CDR3 length is 14 residues. V gave up 3 bases and J gave up 9 bases; unmatched junction bases: 8. The CDR3: CASSLGREYGEQFF. The CDR3 DNA sequence: TGTGCCAGCAGCTTGGGGCGGGAGTATGGTGAGCAGTTCTTC.

This chain uses TRBV7-9 with TRBJ2-7; D is ambiguous. Germline loops: CDR1 SEHNR, CDR2 FQNEAQ (reference sequence). V shed 1 base and J shed 3 bases, with 7 bases lying between them. The CDR3 covers 13 residues. CDR3 loop: CASSLEYGYEQYF. The CDR3 nucleotides are TGTGCCAGCAGCTTAGAATACGGCTACGAGCAGTACTTC.

At least ten counts were recorded for this clonotype. The V and J genes are TRBV11-1 and TRBJ2-5; 7 positions agree with TRBD2. Germline V gene lookup returns CDR1 SGHAT and CDR2 FQDESV (reference sequence). The ends lost 1 base at V and 5 bases at J; junction bases unmatched: 4. The CDR3 is 14 residues long. CDR3: CASSLDRGGETQYF. In DNA form, the CDR3 reads TGTGCCAGCAGCTTAGACCGGGGAGGGGAGACCCAGTACTTC.

The rearrangement joins TRBV7-8 to TRBJ2-4, with 7 bases lining up with TRBD2. The germline gives CDR1 SGHVS, CDR2 FQNEAQ. CDR3 length: 14 residues. J lost 0 bases, V lost 5 bases, and 1 base had no gene match. The CDR3 protein is CASSSGIAKNIQYF. CDR3 bases: TGTGCCAGCAGCAGCGGGATAGCCAAAAACATTCAGTACTTC.

There are a few counts of this clonotype. V and J are TRBV7-2 and TRBJ2-6, with D perhaps matching TRBD1 (5 bases). Trimming stripped 1 base from V and 0 bases from J, with 13 bases between. The CDR3 is 18 amino acids. Germline V gene sequence: CDR1 SGHTA, CDR2 FQGNSA. The CDR3 here is CASSLGGTAFSGANVLTF. The CDR3 DNA reads TGTGCCAGCAGCTTAGGGGGCACGGCGTTCTCTGGGGCCAACGTCCTGACTTTC. Full variable domain (remainder filled in from reference TRBV7-2 and TRBJ2-6): GAGVSQSPSNKVTEKGKDVELRCDPISGHTALYWYRQSLGQGLEFLIYFQGNSAPDKSGLPSDRFSAERTGGSVSTLTIQRTQQEDSAVYLCASSLGGTAFSGANVLTFGAGSRLTVL.

This clonotype was seen repeatedly, ten times or more. The chain employs TRBV9 and TRBJ1-1, with unresolved D. Germline V lookup: CDR1 SGDLS, CDR2 YYNGEE. The CDR3 contains 13 residues. Deletions cut 0 bases from V and 5 bases from J, with 8 bases between. The CDR3 bases are TGTGCCAGCAGCGTAGTGAAGGGAACTGAAGCTTTCTTT. Translation: CASSVVKGTEAFF.

V is TRBV27 and J is TRBJ1-1, with TRBD1 matching 7 bases. V was pared by 1 base and J by 4 bases, with 3 bases of the junction left unmatched. Germline CDR1 MNHEY, CDR2 SMNVEV (reference sequence). CDR3 size: 14 residues. CDR3 bases: TGTGCCAGCAGTTTATACGGGACAGCCACTGAAGCTTTCTTT. It encodes CASSLYGTATEAFF.

The genes are TRBV18 and TRBJ1-1, with D possibly being TRBD1 (6 bases). Looked up from germline, CDR1 is KGHSH and CDR2 is LQKENI. This CDR3 contains 14 residues. Trimming took off 8 bases at V and 1 base at J, with 14 bases between the two ends. Here the CDR3 DNA reads TGTGCCAGCATACAGGGAAGGGGGAACACTGAAGCTTTCTTT. This translates into CASIQGRGNTEAFF.

The rearrangement links TRBV7-9 to TRBJ1-2; the D gene is possibly TRBD1 (6 bases). Germline lookup yields CDR1 SEHNR and CDR2 FQNEAQ (reference sequence). The CDR3 totals 15 residues. The ends were cut back, 4 bases at V and 1 base at J, with 13 bases in the middle. This CDR3 reads CASSSGGTFNYGYTF. The CDR3 coding sequence is TGTGCCAGCAGCTCAGGCGGGACATTTAACTATGGCTACACCTTC.

The chain joins TRBV29-1 to TRBJ2-3; D is uncertain. The length of the CDR3 is 13 residues. The germline V and J ends were trimmed by 6 bases and 0 bases, with 10 bases remaining between them. Per the germline V gene, CDR1 is SQVTM and CDR2 is ANQGSEA. The CDR3 loop is CSVKAASTDTQYF. CDR3 DNA sequence: TGCAGCGTGAAGGCGGCCAGCACAGATACGCAGTATTTT.

There are many counts of this clonotype. The chain has TRBV29-1 and TRBJ2-3; D possibly corresponds to TRBD2 (6 bases). The germline CDR1 and CDR2 sequences are SQVTM and ANQGSEA. The CDR3 loop spans 13 amino acids. V lost 4 bases and J 0 bases, leaving 8 bases between the germline ends. The CDR3 loop reads CSVVSGSTDTQYF. CDR3 nucleotides: TGCAGCGTTGTTAGCGGAAGCACAGATACGCAGTATTTT.

This clonotype showed up many times. The chain joins TRBV12-3 or TRBV12-4 to TRBJ2-5, with D maybe TRBD2 (5 bases). This CDR3 is 12 amino acids long. V lost 5 bases, J lost 7 bases, and 11 bases lay in between. Here the CDR3 DNA reads TGTGCCAGCAGTAAATTACGGGGGACCCAGTACTTC. Its translation: CASSKLRGTQYF.

This clonotype was counted ten times or more. The chain joins TRBV4-3 to TRBJ2-7; 7 bases line up with TRBD2. Looked up from germline, CDR1 is LGHNA and CDR2 is YSLEER. This CDR3 has 14 amino acids. J gave up 6 bases and V 1 base, and 6 bases lay outside the gene matches. The CDR3 here is CASSQADWEGEQYF. In DNA form, the CDR3 reads TGCGCCAGCAGCCAAGCAGACTGGGAGGGCGAGCAGTACTTC.

This clonotype was counted only a few times. V usage is TRBV5-5 and J usage is TRBJ1-4; 9 nucleotides match TRBD1. This CDR3 is built from 16 residues. V was pared by 5 bases and J by 6 bases, with 11 bases of the junction left unmatched. Germline values: CDR1 SGHKS, CDR2 YYEKEE (reference sequence). The CDR3 protein is CASRMEQGARDEKLFF. CDR3 bases: TGTGCCAGCAGGATGGAACAGGGGGCGAGAGATGAAAAACTGTTTTTT.

Written as DNA, the CDR3 is TGTGCCAGCAGCGCCGGGACTAGCGGAACTTTCACCGGGGAGCTGTTTTTT. Its protein is CASSAGTSGTFTGELFF. The J gene is TRBJ2-2, the V gene TRBV5-4; 11 bases match TRBD2. CDR1 and CDR2 from the germline V gene are SGHNT and YYREEE (reference sequence). This CDR3 has 17 amino acids. V gave up 4 bases and J gave up 4 bases; unmatched junction bases: 9.

The genes are TRBV29-1 and TRBJ2-1; D ambiguous. The V gene lost 7 bases and the J gene lost 7 bases, with 20 bases spanning the gap. This CDR3 region has 14 residues. Germline CDR1 reads SQVTM; CDR2 reads ANQGSEA. The chain's CDR3 is CSAEPQLLDNEQFF. The CDR3 DNA reads TGCAGCGCCGAGCCACAACTATTGGATAATGAGCAGTTCTTC.

For this clonotype: The DNA is omitted, as the CDR3 cannot be located on it reliably, and the CDR3 follows TCRdb's listing. The rearrangement joins TRBV6-5 to TRBJ1-2; the table's D call, TRBD1, has no DNA check behind it. The CDR3 spans 15 residues, counting both ends. CDR1 MNHEY and CDR2 SVGAGI come from the germline V gene. The CDR3 loop reads CASSSSDRGRNGYTF.

The chain has TRBV29-1 and TRBJ1-2, with D perhaps TRBD1 (5 bases). The V end was cut by 4 bases, the J end by 2 bases, with 5 bases between. From germline, CDR1 is SQVTM and CDR2 ANQGSEA. CDR3 size: 11 residues. CDR3 loop: CSVAGNYGYTF. In nucleotides, the CDR3 is TGCAGCGTTGCAGGGAACTATGGCTACACCTTC.

The V call is TRBV18, the J call TRBJ1-5; no clear D gene. Germline V gives CDR1 KGHSH, CDR2 LQKENI. The CDR3 loop spans 15 amino acids. V was cut by 5 bases and J by 3 bases, with 14 bases left in between. The CDR3 nucleotides read TGTGCCAGCTCAAAGGGTGATATGATCAATCAGCCCCAGCATTTT. Protein sequence: CASSKGDMINQPQHF.

This clonotype was seen a few times. The J gene is TRBJ2-7, the V gene TRBV27; the D call may be TRBD1 or TRBD2 (6 bases each). The CDR3 covers 13 residues. CDR1 is MNHEY and CDR2 is SMNVEV in the germline V gene (reference sequence). V was pared by 5 bases and J by 4 bases, with 12 bases between. The CDR3 reads CASSRGAEYEQYF. The CDR3 region has the DNA TGTGCCAGCAGTAGGGGGGCGGAATACGAGCAGTACTTC.

This clonotype was seen more than once but under ten times. The gene calls are TRBV12-3 or TRBV12-4 and TRBJ1-3; TRBD1 matches 9 bases. The CDR3 is 16 residues long. V dropped 6 bases and J dropped 0; count of bases not matched to a gene: 6. The CDR3 protein is CASSRGTGSSGNTIYF. The CDR3 coding sequence is TGTGCCAGCAGCAGAGGGACAGGGAGCTCTGGAAACACCATATATTTT.